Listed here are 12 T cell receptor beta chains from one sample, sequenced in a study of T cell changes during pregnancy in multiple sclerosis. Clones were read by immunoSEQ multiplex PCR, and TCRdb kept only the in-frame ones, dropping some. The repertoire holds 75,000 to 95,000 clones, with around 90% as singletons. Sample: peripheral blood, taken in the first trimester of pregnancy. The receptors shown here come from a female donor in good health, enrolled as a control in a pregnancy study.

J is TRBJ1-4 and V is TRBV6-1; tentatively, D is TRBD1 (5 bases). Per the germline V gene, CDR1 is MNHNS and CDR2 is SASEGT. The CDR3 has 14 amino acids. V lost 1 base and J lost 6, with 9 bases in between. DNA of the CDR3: TGTGCCAGCAGTGAAGATGCGGGGGATGAAAAACTGTTTTTT. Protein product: CASSEDAGDEKLFF.

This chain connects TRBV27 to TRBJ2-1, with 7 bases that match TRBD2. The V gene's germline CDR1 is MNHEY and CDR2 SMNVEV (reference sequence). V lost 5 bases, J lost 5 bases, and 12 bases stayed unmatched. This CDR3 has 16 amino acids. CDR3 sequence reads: CASSLSGPMMDNEQFF. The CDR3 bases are TGTGCCAGCAGTCTTAGCGGGCCCATGATGGACAATGAGCAGTTCTTC.

The CDR3 loop is CASSDSNGAGELFF. The CDR3 nucleotides are TGTGCCAGCAGTGACTCGAACGGGGCCGGGGAGCTGTTTTTT. This chain uses TRBV6-4 with TRBJ2-2, with a weak D call TRBD2 (5 bases). This CDR3 region has 14 residues. V lost 0 bases and J 6 bases, leaving 8 bases between the germline ends. Germline CDR1 and CDR2: MRHNA and SNTAGT.

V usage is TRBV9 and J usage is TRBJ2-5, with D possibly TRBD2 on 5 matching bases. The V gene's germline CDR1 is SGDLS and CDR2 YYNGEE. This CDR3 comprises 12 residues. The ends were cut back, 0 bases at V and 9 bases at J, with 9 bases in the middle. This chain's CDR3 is CASSVGGSAQYF. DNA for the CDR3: TGTGCCAGCAGCGTAGGAGGGTCGGCCCAGTACTTC.

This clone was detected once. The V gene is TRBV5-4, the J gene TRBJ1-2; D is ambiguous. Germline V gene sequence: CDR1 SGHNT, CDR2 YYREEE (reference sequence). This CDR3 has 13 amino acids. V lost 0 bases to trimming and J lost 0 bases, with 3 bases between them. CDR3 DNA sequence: TGTGCCAGCAGCTTGGCAGCTAACTATGGCTACACCTTC. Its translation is CASSLAANYGYTF.

The CDR3 bases are TGCGCCAGCAGGACCGGGACTACGAGCTATGGCTACACCTTC. Its protein product is CASRTGTTSYGYTF. The chain is built from TRBV5-1 and TRBJ1-2; possible D gene TRBD1, 5 bases. V lost 5 bases and J 4 bases, leaving 15 bases between the germline ends. The germline V gene encodes CDR1 SGHRS and CDR2 YFSETQ. The CDR3 is 14 residues long. The full variable domain, in which reference TRBV5-1 and TRBJ1-2 provide the parts outside the CDR3, is KAGVTQTPRYLIKTRGQQVTLSCSPISGHRSVSWYQQTPGQGLQFLFEYFSETQRNKGNFPGRFSGRQFSNSRSEMNVSTLELGDSALYLCASRTGTTSYGYTFGSGTRLTVV.

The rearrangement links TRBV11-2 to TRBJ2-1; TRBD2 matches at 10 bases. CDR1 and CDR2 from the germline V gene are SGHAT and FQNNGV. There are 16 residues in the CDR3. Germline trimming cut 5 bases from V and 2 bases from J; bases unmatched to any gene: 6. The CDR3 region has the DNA TGTGCCAGCAGCCCTATAGCGGGAGGACCCTACAATGAGCAGTTCTTC. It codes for CASSPIAGGPYNEQFF.

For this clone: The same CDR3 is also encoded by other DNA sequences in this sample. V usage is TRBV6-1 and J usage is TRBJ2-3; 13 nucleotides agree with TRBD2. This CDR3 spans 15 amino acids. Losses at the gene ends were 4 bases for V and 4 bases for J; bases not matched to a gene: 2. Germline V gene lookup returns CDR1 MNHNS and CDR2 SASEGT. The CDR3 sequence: CASSGTSGGADTQYF. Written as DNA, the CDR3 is TGTGCCAGCAGTGGGACTAGCGGGGGAGCAGATACGCAGTATTTT.

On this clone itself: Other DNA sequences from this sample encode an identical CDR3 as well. The DNA for the CDR3 is TGCGCCAGCAGCTTGGGACAGAACAATGAAAAACTGTTTTTT. Translating it yields CASSLGQNNEKLFF. This chain links TRBV5-1 with TRBJ1-4, with a tentative D call TRBD1 (5 bases). The CDR3 spans 14 residues. Germline-derived CDR1 and CDR2 are SGHRS and YFSETQ. V lost 0 bases to trimming and J lost 5 bases, with 8 bases between them.

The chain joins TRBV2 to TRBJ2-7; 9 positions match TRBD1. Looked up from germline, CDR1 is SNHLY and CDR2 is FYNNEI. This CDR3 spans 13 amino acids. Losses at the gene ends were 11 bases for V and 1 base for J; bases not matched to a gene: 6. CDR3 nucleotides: TGTGCCGGACGACAGGGGGTATCCTACGAGCAGTACTTC. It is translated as CAGRQGVSYEQYF.

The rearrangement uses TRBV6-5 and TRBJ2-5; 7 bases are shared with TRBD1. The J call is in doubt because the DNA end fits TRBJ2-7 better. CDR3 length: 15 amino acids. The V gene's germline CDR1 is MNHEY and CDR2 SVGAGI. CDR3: CASSYSAGGSYEQYF. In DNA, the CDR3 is TGTGCCAGCAGTTACTCGGCAGGGGGATCTTACGAGCAGTACTTC.

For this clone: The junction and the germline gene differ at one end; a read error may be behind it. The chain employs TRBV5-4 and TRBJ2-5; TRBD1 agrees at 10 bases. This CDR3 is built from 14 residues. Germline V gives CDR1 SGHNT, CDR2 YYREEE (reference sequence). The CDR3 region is CASRLDRGQETQYF. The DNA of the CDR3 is TGTGCCAGCAGATTGGACAGGGGGCAAGAGACCCAGTACTTC.